The clone carrying this T cell receptor (beta chain) turned up a few times. The antigen is not known. With a J-beta primer mix and a sample-barcoded 5' primer, a second PCR ran about 6 to 11 cycles. Each TCR beta cDNA got a 12-nucleotide random molecular identifier. TCRdb itself ran the 5' RACE reads through MiXCR, one entry per CDR3 protein. The data hold about 640,000 distinct CDR3 sequences, with about 53% observed a single time. CDR3 size: 16 residues. The J segment lost 5 bases and the V segment lost 5 bases, leaving 11 bases of the junction unmatched. Germline V CDR1 and CDR2: LGHDT, YNNKEL (reference sequence). This sample was taken from a study of blood T cells in healthy people across ages. Findings of the study overall: Long-lived donors had more naive CD4+ cells and higher diversity than aged donors. Estimated diversity that came from one million T cells was considered an underestimate.

Total RNA was extracted at no less than 5.5 micrograms per sample. The sample was blood. This receptor was identified in a man between 60 and 75 years old in good health. The chain joins TRBV3-1 to TRBJ2-1; TRBD2 aligns across 8 bases. CDR3 sequence (DNA): TGTGCCAGCAGCGATGGGGGTAGCGGGGTAAACAATGAGCAGTTCTTC. This translates into CASSDGGSGVNNEQFF.